Described below is a single T cell receptor beta chain sequence and its context. Its target is unknown. The data originate from a study of cytomegalovirus exposure and HLA in healthy donors. CDR3 size: 15 residues. Losses at the gene ends were 2 bases for V and 7 bases for J; bases not matched to a gene: 5. In germline, CDR1 is SGHAT, CDR2 FQNNGV. Study-wide results and caveats: While the bulk of TCR sequences proved rare, some public TCRs turned up in many donors. Investigators reported over 150 TCR beta chains as tied to cytomegalovirus.

Sequenced by immunoSEQ multiplex PCR; TCRdb stores in-frame clones only, minus some. The sample has about 120,000 clones, roughly 84% seen once. The gene calls are TRBV11-2 and TRBJ2-3; 11 positions match TRBD2. This clonotype was obtained from a woman aged 25 to 39 in good health and CMV-seronegative. Material for sequencing was PBMCs. In DNA, the CDR3 is TGTGCCAGCAGCTTAAGTAGCGGGGGGGGAAATACGCAGTATTTT. Amino acids: CASSLSSGGGNTQYF.